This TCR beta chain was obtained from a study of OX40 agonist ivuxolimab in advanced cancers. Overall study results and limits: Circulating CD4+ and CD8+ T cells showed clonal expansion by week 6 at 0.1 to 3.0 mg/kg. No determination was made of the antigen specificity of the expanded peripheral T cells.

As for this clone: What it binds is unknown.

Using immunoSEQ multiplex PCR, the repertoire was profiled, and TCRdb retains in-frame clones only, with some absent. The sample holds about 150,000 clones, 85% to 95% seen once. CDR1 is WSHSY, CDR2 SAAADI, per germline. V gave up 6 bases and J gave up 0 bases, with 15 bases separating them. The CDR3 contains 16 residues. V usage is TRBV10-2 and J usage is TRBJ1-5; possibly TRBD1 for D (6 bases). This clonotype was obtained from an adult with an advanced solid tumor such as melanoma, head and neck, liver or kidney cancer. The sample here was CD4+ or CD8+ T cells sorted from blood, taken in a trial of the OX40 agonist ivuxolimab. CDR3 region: CASSTQGAHSNQPQHF. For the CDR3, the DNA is TGCGCCAGCAGCACACAGGGCGCGCATAGCAATCAGCCCCAGCATTTT.